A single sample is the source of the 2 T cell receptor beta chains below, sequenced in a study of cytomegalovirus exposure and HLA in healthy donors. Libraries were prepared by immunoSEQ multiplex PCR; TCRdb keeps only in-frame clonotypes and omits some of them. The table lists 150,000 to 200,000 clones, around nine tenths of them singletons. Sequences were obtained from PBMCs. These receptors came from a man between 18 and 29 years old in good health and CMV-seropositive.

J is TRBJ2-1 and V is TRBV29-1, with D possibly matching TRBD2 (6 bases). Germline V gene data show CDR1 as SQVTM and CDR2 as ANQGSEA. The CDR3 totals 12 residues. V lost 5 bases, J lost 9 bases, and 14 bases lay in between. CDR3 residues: CSVSTREAEQFF. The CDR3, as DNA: TGCAGCGTTTCAACCAGGGAGGCTGAGCAGTTCTTC.

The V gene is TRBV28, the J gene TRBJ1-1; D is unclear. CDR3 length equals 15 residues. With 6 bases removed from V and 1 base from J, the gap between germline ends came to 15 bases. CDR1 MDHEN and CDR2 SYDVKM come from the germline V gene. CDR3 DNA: TGTGCCAGCAGGAGATGGCCTCCAGGGAACACTGAAGCTTTCTTT. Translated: CASRRWPPGNTEAFF.